The 21 T cell receptor beta chains below all came from one sample that was sequenced in a study of blood T cells in healthy people across ages. With a J-beta primer mix and a sample-barcoded 5' primer, a second PCR ran roughly 6 to 11 cycles. Via MiXCR, TCRdb re-called the 5' RACE reads, giving one row per CDR3 protein. The repertoire holds over 1,200,000 distinct CDR3 sequences, with 59% as singletons. Sample: blood. These receptors were obtained from a man aged 18 to 29 in good health.

The V gene is TRBV7-9, the J gene TRBJ2-3; D may be TRBD1 (5 bases). V was cut by 1 base and J by 4 bases, with 12 bases left in between. There are 15 residues in the CDR3. CDR1 and CDR2 (germline): SEHNR, FQNEAQ (reference sequence). The CDR3 nucleotides are TGTGCCAGCAGCTTAGAGGGGCAGGGTGCAGATACGCAGTATTTT. It is translated as CASSLEGQGADTQYF.

The chain carries TRBV6-2 or TRBV6-3 and TRBJ2-7; D is undetermined. CDR3 size: 12 residues. Germline V gene lookup returns CDR1 MNHEY and CDR2 SVGEGT. V lost 6 bases and J lost 4, with 10 bases in between. The CDR3 spells CASRNDGYEQYF. CDR3 sequence (DNA): TGTGCCAGCAGAAACGACGGATACGAGCAGTACTTC.

A few counts support this clonotype. V is TRBV29-1 and J is TRBJ2-4; D is possibly TRBD1 (5 bases). Germline V CDR1 and CDR2: SQVTM, ANQGSEA. Between the trimmed V and J ends, which lost 0 bases and 0 bases, there was a span of 18 bases. This CDR3 comprises 18 residues. CDR3 sequence: CSVEDSPPGLRAKNIQYF. The CDR3 coding sequence is TGCAGCGTTGAAGATTCCCCACCAGGGTTACGAGCCAAAAACATTCAGTACTTC.

The chain recombines TRBV11-2 with TRBJ2-1, with 14 bases that match TRBD2. CDR1 is SGHAT and CDR2 is FQNNGV in the germline V gene. The CDR3 covers 17 residues. V trimming: 5 bases; J trimming: 10 bases; junction bases outside the gene matches: 13. CDR3 nucleotides: TGTGCCAGCAGCGCCTGGACCGGGACTAGCGGGAGTCACGAGCAGTTCTTC. Translation: CASSAWTGTSGSHEQFF.

This clonotype has a handful of counts. The chain combines TRBV20-1 with TRBJ1-5; a weak D match, TRBD1 (6 bases). V was cut by 3 bases and J by 5 bases, with 11 bases left in between. The germline gives CDR1 DFQATT, CDR2 SNEGSKA (reference sequence). This CDR3 contains 13 residues. The CDR3 loop reads CSASVRGDQPQHF. The CDR3 DNA is TGCAGTGCTAGTGTCAGGGGTGATCAGCCCCAGCATTTT.

The CDR3 is CSVDDGQGSLTDTQYF. The CDR3 DNA reads TGCAGCGTTGATGACGGCCAGGGGTCTCTCACAGATACGCAGTATTTT. The gene calls are TRBV29-1 and TRBJ2-3, with D maybe TRBD1 (6 bases). The CDR3 is made up of 16 amino acids. Germline V CDR1 and CDR2: SQVTM, ANQGSEA. The V and J ends lost 3 bases and 2 bases respectively, with 18 bases between them.

The rearrangement uses TRBV25-1 and TRBJ1-4; D not certain. The CDR3 is 12 amino acids. The V end was cut by 4 bases, the J end by 12 bases, with 12 bases between. The V gene's germline CDR1 is MGHDK and CDR2 SYGVNS. CDR3 in DNA: TGTGCCAGCAGTGGTAATAAGGGTGAACTGTTTTTT. Its translation: CASSGNKGELFF.

The chain employs TRBV20-1 and TRBJ2-1; D call uncertain. Trimming stripped 4 bases from V and 6 bases from J, with 13 bases between. Germline CDR1 DFQATT, CDR2 SNEGSKA (reference sequence). The CDR3 has 13 amino acids. The chain's CDR3 is CSANGPSTNEQFF. The CDR3 bases are TGCAGTGCTAACGGTCCAAGCACCAATGAGCAGTTCTTC.

This clonotype was seen more than once but under ten times. CDR3 in amino acids: CASSSHIGPKGTGGYHEQFF. Written as DNA, the CDR3 is TGCGCCAGCAGCTCGCACATAGGCCCCAAGGGGACGGGAGGATATCATGAGCAGTTCTTC. This chain connects TRBV5-1 to TRBJ2-1; TRBD2 agrees at 7 bases. This CDR3 contains 20 residues. V lost 3 bases and J lost 8; bases outside the gene matches: 26. Germline-derived CDR1 and CDR2 are SGHRS and YFSETQ.

The chain uses TRBV7-2 and TRBJ2-2, with 11 bases identical to TRBD2. This CDR3 contains 17 residues. V lost 0 bases and J lost 4; bases outside the gene matches: 4. CDR1 SGHTA and CDR2 FQGNSA come from the germline V gene. CDR3 protein: CASSLAPSGGFTGELFF. The DNA for the CDR3 is TGTGCCAGCAGCTTAGCGCCTAGCGGGGGGTTCACCGGGGAGCTGTTTTTT.

The chain carries TRBV29-1 and TRBJ2-7, with TRBD1 identical over 7 bases. This CDR3 is built from 12 residues. Germline CDR1 SQVTM, CDR2 ANQGSEA. J gave up 7 bases and V 6 bases, and 9 bases lay outside the gene matches. The CDR3 here is CSVGTENNEQYF. Here the CDR3 DNA reads TGCAGCGTGGGGACAGAGAATAATGAGCAGTACTTC.

This clonotype has more than one count but fewer than ten. The rearrangement uses TRBV5-6 and TRBJ2-3; 9 bases map to TRBD2. V shed 4 bases and J 0 bases; nucleotides not matched to a gene: 3. Germline CDR1 SGHDT, CDR2 YYEEEE. The CDR3 length is 15 residues. The CDR3 is CASSVTSGSTDTQYF. Written as DNA, the CDR3 is TGTGCCAGCAGCGTGACTAGCGGAAGCACAGATACGCAGTATTTT.

This chain links TRBV27 with TRBJ1-5; D may be TRBD1 (5 bases). The V end lost 1 base, the J end lost 4 bases, and 11 bases lay between the germline ends. Germline CDR1 and CDR2: MNHEY and SMNVEV (reference sequence). The CDR3 sequence is 15 residues long. CDR3 in DNA: TGTGCCAGCAGTTTATTTCGGGGCAGTAATCAGCCCCAGCATTTT. It specifies CASSLFRGSNQPQHF.

V usage is TRBV5-5 and J usage is TRBJ2-7; TRBD2 agrees at 11 bases. The DNA end is more similar to TRBJ2-5, so the J call may be wrong. This CDR3 is 13 amino acids long. Germline loops: CDR1 SGHKS, CDR2 YYEKEE (reference sequence). CDR3 residues: CATRLAGTETQYF. CDR3 nucleotides: TGTGCCACACGACTAGCGGGGACAGAGACCCAGTACTTC.

This sequence joins TRBV6-2 or TRBV6-3 and TRBJ2-6; D not certain. Deletions cut 2 bases from V and 2 bases from J, with 7 bases between. Germline-derived CDR1 and CDR2 are MNHEY and SVGEGT. This CDR3 has 15 amino acids. The CDR3 nucleotides read TGTGCCAGCAGTTACGGGGTACCTGGGGCCAACGTCCTGACTTTC. This gives the protein CASSYGVPGANVLTF.

V is TRBV7-9 and J is TRBJ2-3; no firm D call. Trimming took 1 base from V and 3 from J, leaving 14 bases between them. CDR3 length equals 16 residues. Germline loops: CDR1 SEHNR, CDR2 FQNEAQ (reference sequence). The CDR3 DNA reads TGTGCCAGCAGCTTAGAGGTAGCACTAAGGACAGATACGCAGTATTTT. Amino acid sequence: CASSLEVALRTDTQYF.

V usage is TRBV7-2 and J usage is TRBJ1-2; a possible D gene is TRBD1 (6 bases). Trimming stripped 4 bases from V and 6 bases from J, with 21 bases between. The germline CDR1 and CDR2 sequences are SGHTA and FQGNSA. The CDR3 length is 16 residues. CDR3 amino acids: CASSYYQGRAMDGYTF. CDR3 bases: TGTGCCAGCAGCTACTATCAGGGGCGGGCTATGGATGGCTACACCTTC.

The chain combines TRBV20-1 with TRBJ1-2; no definite D call. The V gene lost 3 bases and the J gene lost 5 bases, with 10 bases spanning the gap. The CDR3 spans 12 residues. CDR1 and CDR2 from the germline V gene are DFQATT and SNEGSKA (reference sequence). The CDR3, as DNA: TGCAGTGCTAGTGGGCAGTATTATGGCTACACCTTC. Its translation is CSASGQYYGYTF.

About this clonotype: A read error may account for a junction end that differs from germline. The V gene is TRBV4-1, the J gene TRBJ2-7, with 8 bases that match TRBD2. Germline values: CDR1 MGHRA, CDR2 YSYEKL. CDR3 length: 16 amino acids. The CDR3 loop reads CVSSQETGGVAYEQYF. The DNA for the CDR3 is TGCGTCAGCAGCCAAGAAACGGGAGGGGTTGCCTACGAGCAGTACTTC.

The chain has TRBV5-1 and TRBJ2-7; 9 bases fit TRBD1. This CDR3 is 15 amino acids long. Trimming at V came to 2 bases and at J to 5 bases, leaving 8 bases not matched to a gene. CDR1 SGHRS and CDR2 YFSETQ come from the germline V gene. DNA for the CDR3: TGCGCCAGCAGCTTCACCGGGACAGGGAAGGACGAGCAGTACTTC. It codes for CASSFTGTGKDEQYF.

The chain combines TRBV20-1 with TRBJ1-2; D may be TRBD1 (6 bases). The length of the CDR3 is 15 residues. V was pared by 2 bases and J by 6 bases, with 19 bases between. Germline-derived CDR1 and CDR2 are DFQATT and SNEGSKA (reference sequence). The chain's CDR3 is CSARPSGQPEDGYTF. The CDR3 DNA sequence: TGCAGTGCTAGACCATCAGGACAGCCCGAGGATGGCTACACCTTC.